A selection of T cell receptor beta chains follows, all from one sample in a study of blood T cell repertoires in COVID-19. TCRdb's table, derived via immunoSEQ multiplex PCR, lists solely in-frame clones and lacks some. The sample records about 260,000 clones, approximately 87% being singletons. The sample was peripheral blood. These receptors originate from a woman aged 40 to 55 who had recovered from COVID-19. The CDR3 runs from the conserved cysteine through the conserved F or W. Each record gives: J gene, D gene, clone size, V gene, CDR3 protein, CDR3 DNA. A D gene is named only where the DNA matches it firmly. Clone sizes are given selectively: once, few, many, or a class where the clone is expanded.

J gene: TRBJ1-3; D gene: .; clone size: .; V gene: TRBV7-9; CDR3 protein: CASSLDRDGNTIYF; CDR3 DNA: TGTGCCAGCAGCCTCGACAGAGACGGAAACACCATATATTTT
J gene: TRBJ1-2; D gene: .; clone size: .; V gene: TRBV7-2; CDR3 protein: CASSSAGGLNYGYTF; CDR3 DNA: TGTGCCAGCAGCTCGGCGGGGGGCCTTAACTATGGCTACACCTTC
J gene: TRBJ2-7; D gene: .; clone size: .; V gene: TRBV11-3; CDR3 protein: CASSLDFTRGEQYF; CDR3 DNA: TGTGCCAGCAGCTTAGATTTCACCAGGGGCGAGCAGTACTTC
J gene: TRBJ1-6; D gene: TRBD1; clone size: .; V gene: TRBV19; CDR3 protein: CASSDRGQSPLHF; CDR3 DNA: TGTGCCAGTAGTGACAGGGGGCAATCACCCCTCCACTTT
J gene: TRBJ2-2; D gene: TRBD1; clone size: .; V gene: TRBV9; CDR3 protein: CASSAPTGAGELFF; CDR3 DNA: TGTGCCAGCAGCGCGCCTACAGGGGCCGGGGAGCTGTTTTTT
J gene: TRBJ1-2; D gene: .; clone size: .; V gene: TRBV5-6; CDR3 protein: CASSPGTYSYTF; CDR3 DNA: TGTGCCAGCAGCCCCGGGACATATAGCTACACCTTC
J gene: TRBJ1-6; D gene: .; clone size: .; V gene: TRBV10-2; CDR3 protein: CASSEQGSPLHF; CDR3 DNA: TGCGCCAGCAGCGAACAGGGATCACCCCTCCACTTT
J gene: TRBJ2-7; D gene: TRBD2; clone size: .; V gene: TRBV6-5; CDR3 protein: CATRTRQLYEQYF; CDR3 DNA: TGTGCGACCCGGACTAGACAGCTGTACGAGCAGTACTTC
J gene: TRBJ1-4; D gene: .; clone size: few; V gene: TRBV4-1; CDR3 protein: CASSQGASLGGEKLFF; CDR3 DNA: TGCGCCAGCAGCCAAGGTGCGAGCTTAGGAGGTGAAAAACTGTTTTTT
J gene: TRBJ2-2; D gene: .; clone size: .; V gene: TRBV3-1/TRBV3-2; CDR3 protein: CASSQVGWNTGELFF; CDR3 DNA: TGTGCCAGCAGCCAAGTCGGGTGGAACACCGGGGAGCTGTTTTTT
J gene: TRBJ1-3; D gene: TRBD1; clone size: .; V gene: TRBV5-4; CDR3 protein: CASSLGPGGEWNTIYF; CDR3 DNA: TGTGCCAGCAGCTTGGGTCCAGGGGGAGAGTGGAACACCATATATTTT
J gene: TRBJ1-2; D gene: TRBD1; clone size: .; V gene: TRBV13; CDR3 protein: CASSVRDRSSYGYTF; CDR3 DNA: TGTGCCAGCAGCGTACGGGACAGATCGTCCTATGGCTACACCTTC
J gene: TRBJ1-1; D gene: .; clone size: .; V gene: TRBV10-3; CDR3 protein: CAIKREERSRAEAFF; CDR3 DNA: TGTGCCATCAAGCGCGAAGAAAGGAGTCGGGCTGAAGCTTTCTTT
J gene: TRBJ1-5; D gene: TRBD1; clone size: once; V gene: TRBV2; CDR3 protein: CASSQDRVSNQPQHF; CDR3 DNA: TGTGCCAGCAGTCAGGACAGGGTAAGCAATCAGCCCCAGCATTTT
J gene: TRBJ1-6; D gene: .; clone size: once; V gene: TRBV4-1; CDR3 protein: CASSQEEVGEGRRSPLHF; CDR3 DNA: TGCGCCAGCAGCCAAGAGGAGGTCGGGGAGGGACGTCGTTCACCCCTCCACTTT
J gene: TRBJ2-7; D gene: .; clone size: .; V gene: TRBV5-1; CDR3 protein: CASSLAGRVVYEQYF; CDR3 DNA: TGCGCCAGCAGCTTGGCCGGCAGGGTGGTTTACGAGCAGTACTTC
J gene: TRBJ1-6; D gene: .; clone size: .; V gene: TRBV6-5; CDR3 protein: CASSFSRDYYNSPLHF; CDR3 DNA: TGTGCCAGCAGTTTCTCCAGGGATTACTATAATTCACCCCTCCACTTT
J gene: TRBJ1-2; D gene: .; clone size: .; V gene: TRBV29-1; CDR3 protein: CSATRSPNYGYTF; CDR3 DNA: TGCAGCGCCACCCGAAGCCCTAACTATGGCTACACCTTC
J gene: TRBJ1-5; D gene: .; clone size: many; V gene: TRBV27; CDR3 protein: CASSLLWGEGQPQHF; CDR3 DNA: TGTGCCAGCAGTCTCCTCTGGGGAGAGGGTCAGCCCCAGCATTTT
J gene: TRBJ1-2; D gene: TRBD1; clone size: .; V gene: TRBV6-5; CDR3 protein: CASSSRQGGFGYTF; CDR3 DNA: TGTGCCAGCAGTTCCCGACAGGGCGGGTTCGGCTACACCTTC
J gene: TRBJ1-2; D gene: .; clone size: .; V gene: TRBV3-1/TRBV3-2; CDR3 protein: CASSQDGGGYGYTF; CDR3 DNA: TGTGCCAGCAGCCAAGATGGGGGGGGATATGGCTACACCTTC
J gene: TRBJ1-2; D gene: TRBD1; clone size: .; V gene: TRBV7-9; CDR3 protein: CASSSPEGDSRGYTF; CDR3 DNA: TGTGCCAGCAGCTCGCCGGAAGGGGACAGTCGCGGCTACACCTTC
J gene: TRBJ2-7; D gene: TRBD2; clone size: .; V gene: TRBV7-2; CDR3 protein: CASSSFGRPSYEQYF; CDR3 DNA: TGTGCCAGCAGCTCTTTCGGGAGGCCGTCCTACGAGCAGTACTTC
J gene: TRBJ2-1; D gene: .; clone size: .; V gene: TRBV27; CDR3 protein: CASSLLGVNEQFF; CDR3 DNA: TGTGCCAGCAGTTTACTGGGAGTCAATGAGCAGTTCTTC
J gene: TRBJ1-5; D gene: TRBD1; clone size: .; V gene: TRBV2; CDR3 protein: CASSELRRTGNQPQHF; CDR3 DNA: TGTGCCAGCAGTGAGCTAAGAAGGACAGGGAATCAGCCCCAGCATTTT
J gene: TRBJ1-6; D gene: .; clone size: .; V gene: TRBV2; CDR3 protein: CASSDGGTYNSPLHF; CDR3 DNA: TGTGCCAGCAGTGATGGGGGCACCTATAATTCACCCCTCCACTTT
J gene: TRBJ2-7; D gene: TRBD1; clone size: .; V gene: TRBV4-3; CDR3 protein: CASSQDWQGAYEQYF; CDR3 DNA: TGCGCCAGCAGCCAAGATTGGCAGGGGGCCTACGAGCAGTACTTC
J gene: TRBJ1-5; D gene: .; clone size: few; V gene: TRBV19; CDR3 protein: CASSILAGLGNQPQHF; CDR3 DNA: TGTGCCAGTAGTATACTGGCAGGGCTCGGCAATCAGCCCCAGCATTTT
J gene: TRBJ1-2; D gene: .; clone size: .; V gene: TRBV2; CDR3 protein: CASTEPNYGGGYTF; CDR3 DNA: TGTGCCAGCACGGAGCCCAACTATGGAGGAGGCTACACCTTC
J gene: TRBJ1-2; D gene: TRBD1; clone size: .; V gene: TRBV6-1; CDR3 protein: CASSEAPQGSWGYTF; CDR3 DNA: TGTGCCAGCAGTGAAGCCCCACAGGGGTCGTGGGGCTACACCTTC
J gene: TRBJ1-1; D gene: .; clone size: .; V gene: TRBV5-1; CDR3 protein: CASSPRPAGGNTEAFF; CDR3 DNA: TGCGCCAGCAGCCCCAGACCCGCCGGGGGGAACACTGAAGCTTTCTTT
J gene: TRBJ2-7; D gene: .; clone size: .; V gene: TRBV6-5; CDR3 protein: CAFGVLGEQYF; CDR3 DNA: TGTGCCTTCGGGGTCCTCGGAGAGCAGTACTTC
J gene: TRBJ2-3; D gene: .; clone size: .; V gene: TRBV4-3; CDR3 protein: CASRAGLTQYF; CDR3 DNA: TGCGCCAGCAGAGCGGGCCTTACGCAGTATTTT
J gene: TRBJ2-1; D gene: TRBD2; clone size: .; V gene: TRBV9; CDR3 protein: CASSGSGGNYNEQFF; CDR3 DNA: TGTGCCAGCAGCGGTAGCGGGGGGAACTACAATGAGCAGTTCTTC
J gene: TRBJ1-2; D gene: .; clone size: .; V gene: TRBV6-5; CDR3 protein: CASRTAGSNYGYTF; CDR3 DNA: TGTGCCAGCAGAACCGCGGGATCAAACTATGGCTACACCTTC